The clone carrying this T cell receptor beta chain has just one count. Its antigen is still unknown. The data were obtained in a study of cytomegalovirus exposure and HLA in healthy donors. Study-wide context: As released early, the data held approximately 80 million unique TCRs from HLA-typed donors.

V gave up 2 bases and J gave up 12 bases, with 17 bases separating them. Germline V CDR1 and CDR2: MNHEY, SVGAGI. The CDR3 extends over 14 amino acids. The PCR ran on 60 Vbeta and 13 Jbeta primers. How the authors handled the data: Later work found tens of millions of unique TCR beta chains, with around 10 million shared. Data came from immunoSEQ multiplex PCR; TCRdb stores just in-frame clones and leaves some out. For V, J and clone size, that table is used; D and trimming come from the DNA. The sample holds some 90,000 clones; 76% are singletons and the top ten take about 3.1%. Overall study results and limits: A missense variant in DCLRE1C was later tied to TCR beta V- and J-gene trimming. The classifier reportedly diagnosed cytomegalovirus status with high sensitivity and specificity.

The J gene is TRBJ2-1, the V gene TRBV6-5; D is perhaps TRBD2 (6 bases). Specimen: PBMCs. The receptor's source is a man in his forties or fifties in good health and CMV-seronegative. DNA of the CDR3: TGTGCCAGCAGTTACGCGGGGACCAGGAGTGGGCAGTTCTTC. Its protein is CASSYAGTRSGQFF.